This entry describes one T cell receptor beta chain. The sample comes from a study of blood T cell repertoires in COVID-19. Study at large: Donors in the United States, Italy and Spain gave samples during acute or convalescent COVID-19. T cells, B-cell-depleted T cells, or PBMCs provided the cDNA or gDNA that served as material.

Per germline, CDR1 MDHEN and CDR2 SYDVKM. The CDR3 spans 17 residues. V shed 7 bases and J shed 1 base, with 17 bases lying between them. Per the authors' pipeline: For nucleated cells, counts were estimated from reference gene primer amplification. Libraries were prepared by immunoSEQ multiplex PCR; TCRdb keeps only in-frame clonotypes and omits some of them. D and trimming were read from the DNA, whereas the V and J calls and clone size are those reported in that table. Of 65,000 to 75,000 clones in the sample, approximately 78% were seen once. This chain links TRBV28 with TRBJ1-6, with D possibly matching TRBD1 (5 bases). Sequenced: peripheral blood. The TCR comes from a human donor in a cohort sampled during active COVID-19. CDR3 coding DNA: TGTGCCAGCACCAAAGGTGGGGGGAGGTCCTATAATTCACCCCTCCACTTT. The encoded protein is CASTKGGGRSYNSPLHF. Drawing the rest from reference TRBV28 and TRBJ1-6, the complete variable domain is DVKVTQSSRYLVKRTGEKVFLECVQDMDHENMFWYRQDPGLGLRLIYFSYDVKMKEKGDIPEGYSVSREKKERFSLILESASTNQTSMYLCASTKGGGRSYNSPLHFGNGTRLTVT.